This TCR beta chain was retrieved from a study of shared clonotypes between healthy human individuals. Clones were read by immunoSEQ multiplex PCR, and TCRdb kept only the in-frame ones, dropping some. Of 450,000 to 550,000 clones in the sample, 70% to 80% were seen once. Trimming took 2 bases from V and 4 from J; bases not matched to a gene: 9. This CDR3 contains 17 residues. Germline V gene lookup returns CDR1 SEHNR and CDR2 FQNEAQ (reference sequence). Sequenced material: PBMCs. The chain combines TRBV7-9 with TRBJ2-3; 10 bases map to TRBD1. The TCR sequence derives from a woman in her 40s in good health. Some clones in this sample may be carry-over from other donors' samples. For the CDR3, the DNA is TGTGCCAGCAGCTTAAGCTTGACAGGGGGCTTGGCAGATACGCAGTATTTT. It translates to CASSLSLTGGLADTQYF.